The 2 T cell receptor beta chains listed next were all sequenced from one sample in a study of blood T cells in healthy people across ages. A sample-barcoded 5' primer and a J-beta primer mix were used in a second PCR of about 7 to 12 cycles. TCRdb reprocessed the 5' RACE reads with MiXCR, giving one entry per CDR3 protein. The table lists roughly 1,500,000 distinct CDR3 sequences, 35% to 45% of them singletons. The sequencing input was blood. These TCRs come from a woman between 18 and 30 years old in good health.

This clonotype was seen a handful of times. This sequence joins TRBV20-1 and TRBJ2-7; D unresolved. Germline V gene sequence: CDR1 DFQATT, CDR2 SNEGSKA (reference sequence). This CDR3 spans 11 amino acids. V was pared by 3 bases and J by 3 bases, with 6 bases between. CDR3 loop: CSARHDYEQYF. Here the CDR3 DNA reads TGCAGTGCTAGGCATGACTACGAGCAGTACTTC.

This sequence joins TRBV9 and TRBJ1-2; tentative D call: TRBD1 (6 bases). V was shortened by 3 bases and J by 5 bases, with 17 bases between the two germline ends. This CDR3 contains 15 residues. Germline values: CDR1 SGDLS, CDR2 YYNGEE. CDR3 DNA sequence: TGTGCCAGCAGCGCTCGGGACATCTTAGGATATGGCTACACCTTC. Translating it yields CASSARDILGYGYTF.